This T cell receptor beta chain appears in the sequencing data of a study of early T cells in non-severe SARS-CoV-2 infection. Study results and limitations: Anti-spike CD8 responses were favored in VDJdb matching, and private and CD4 specificities were missed.

Worth noting for this clonotype: Its cognate antigen is unknown.

Unique molecular identifiers were added to individual cDNA molecules. TCRdb reanalysed the 5' RACE reads using MiXCR and keeps one entry per CDR3 protein. The table lists about 35,000 distinct CDR3 sequences, roughly 7.9% of them singletons. The source is an adult who was a healthcare worker with PCR-confirmed SARS-CoV-2 infection or an uninfected control (not recorded which). This specimen consisted of whole blood, obtained at baseline.

The DNA for the CDR3 is TGTGCCAGCAGCCTTAGCGGGGGGGCCAAGGGGCAGTTCTTC. As protein: CASSLSGGAKGQFF. The chain couples TRBV12-3 or TRBV12-4 to TRBJ2-1; 11 positions match TRBD2. V lost 6 bases and J lost 12; bases outside the gene matches: 10. The length of the CDR3 is 14 residues.